This entry concerns a single T cell receptor beta chain. This entry is derived from a study of blood T cell repertoires in COVID-19. Looking at the study overall: The United States, Italy and Spain provided the acute and convalescent COVID-19 samples.

Original processing methods: It was from reference gene primer amplification that nucleated cell counts were estimated. Using immunoSEQ multiplex PCR, the repertoire was profiled, and TCRdb retains in-frame clones only, with some absent. V, J and clone size reflect that table, while D and trimming were determined from the DNA. Altogether about 300,000 clones are present, 85% to 90% being singletons, with the ten largest covering roughly 1.3%. This CDR3 contains 22 residues. V shed 0 bases and J 6 bases; nucleotides not matched to a gene: 23. Germline CDR1 reads SGDLS; CDR2 reads YYNGEE. The sequencing input was peripheral blood. V is TRBV9 and J is TRBJ2-2; TRBD2 aligns across 10 bases. The source is a man aged 70 or older with acute or convalescent COVID-19. The CDR3 loop reads CASSVAGGEGLAETKAPGELFF. CDR3 DNA: TGTGCCAGCAGCGTAGCGGGGGGGGAAGGACTAGCGGAGACAAAGGCCCCCGGGGAGCTGTTTTTT.